Below, 11 T cell receptor beta chains from the same sample are listed, as sequenced in a study of regulatory T cells in long-lasting Graves disease. The time point: persistent/refractory GD, antithyroid drugs over 5 years with positive TRAb. From RNA extracted from PBMCs, the TCR library was made. To make TCR beta libraries, researchers used iRepertoire HTBI primers and Arm-PCR of CDR3 regions. TCRdb re-called the multiplex PCR reads through MiXCR, storing one row per CDR3 protein. This sample yields roughly 430,000 distinct CDR3 sequences, of which roughly a fifth are seen a single time; roughly an eighth belongs to the top ten. The sequenced sample was peripheral blood mononuclear cells (PBMCs), obtained when the disease was refractory, from a patient treated with antithyroid drugs. The receptors were gathered from a female donor with Graves disease.

This clonotype was seen at least ten times. The J gene is TRBJ2-7, the V gene TRBV6-2 or TRBV6-3; TRBD2 matches 8 bases. The junction had 10 bases not matched to a gene; V was cut back by 1 base and J by 5 bases. Germline CDR1 reads MNHEY; CDR2 reads SVGEGT. The CDR3 totals 16 residues. This chain's CDR3 is CASSYYSPGGTHEQYF. DNA for the CDR3: TGTGCCAGCAGTTACTATTCCCCGGGAGGGACACACGAGCAGTACTTC.

This clonotype was observed at least ten times. This chain links TRBV11-1 with TRBJ2-7; D is possibly TRBD1 (5 bases). CDR1 SGHAT and CDR2 FQDESV come from the germline V gene (reference sequence). The CDR3 runs to 15 residues. The V end lost 2 bases, the J end lost 3 bases, and 14 bases lay between the germline ends. Written as DNA, the CDR3 is TGTGCCAGCAGCTTATCACAGGCGGCCTACTACGAGCAGTACTTC. It specifies CASSLSQAAYYEQYF.

The genes are TRBV6-2 or TRBV6-3 and TRBJ2-2; D uncertain. The CDR3 has 16 residues. The V end was cut by 6 bases, the J end by 6 bases, with 20 bases between. Looked up from germline, CDR1 is MNHEY and CDR2 is SVGEGT. The CDR3 reads CASSRPIFSGAGELFF. In DNA, the CDR3 is TGTGCCAGCAGCCGACCTATATTTAGTGGTGCCGGGGAGCTGTTTTTT.

There are many counts of this clonotype. The rearrangement joins TRBV11-2 to TRBJ2-7, with 7 bases that match TRBD1. The CDR3 is 15 amino acids. V was pared by 0 bases and J by 3 bases, with 5 bases of the junction left unmatched. Germline values: CDR1 SGHAT, CDR2 FQNNGV. The CDR3 DNA sequence: TGTGCCAGCAGCTTAGAGGACAGGACATTCTACGAGCAGTACTTC. Amino acid sequence: CASSLEDRTFYEQYF. Using reference TRBV11-2 and TRBJ2-7 for the parts outside the CDR3, the full variable domain is EAGVAQSPRYKIIEKRQSVAFWCNPISGHATLYWYQQILGQGPKLLIQFQNNGVVDDSQLPKDRFSAERLKGVDSTLKIQPAKLEDSAVYLCASSLEDRTFYEQYFGPGTRLTVT.

This clonotype was seen at least ten times. The rearrangement joins TRBV3-1 to TRBJ2-2; D ambiguous. Germline assignment: CDR1 LGHDT and CDR2 YNNKEL (reference sequence). Trimming left V 0 bases short and J 1 base short, with 3 bases between. The CDR3 is 14 residues long. CDR3 region: CASSQERNTGELFF. The CDR3 DNA reads as TGTGCCAGCAGCCAAGAAAGGAACACCGGGGAGCTGTTTTTT.

As concerns this clonotype: This may be a read error: a much more frequent sequence differs by one nucleotide. In DNA form, the CDR3 reads TGTGCCACCAGCACCATAGACTCCTACGAGCAGTACTTC. Translating it yields CATSTIDSYEQYF. V and J are TRBV15 and TRBJ2-7; no firm D call. From germline, CDR1 is LNHNV and CDR2 YYDKDF (reference sequence). CDR3 length: 13 residues. Trimming took off 4 bases at V and 0 bases at J, with 7 bases between the two ends. Based on the CDR3 plus reference TRBV15 and TRBJ2-7, the full variable domain is DAMVIQNPRYQVTQFGKPVTLSCSQTLNHNVMYWYQQKSSQAPKLLFHYYDKDFNNEADTPDNFQSRRPNTSFCFLDIRSPGLGDTAMYLCATSTIDSYEQYFGPGTRLTVT.

This clonotype was counted many times. The chain joins TRBV28 to TRBJ2-7; 7 bases match TRBD1. Germline V gene lookup returns CDR1 MDHEN and CDR2 SYDVKM. After removal of 2 bases from V and 0 bases from J, the junction contained 4 bases not matched to a gene. The CDR3 length is 15 residues. CDR3: CASSLGTDRSYEQYF. The CDR3 DNA reads as TGTGCCAGCAGTTTAGGGACAGACCGCTCCTACGAGCAGTACTTC. The full variable domain, with the rest looked up from reference TRBV28 and TRBJ2-7, is DVKVTQSSRYLVKRTGEKVFLECVQDMDHENMFWYRQDPGLGLRLIYFSYDVKMKEKGDIPEGYSVSREKKERFSLILESASTNQTSMYLCASSLGTDRSYEQYFGPGTRLTVT.

The rearrangement uses TRBV20-1 and TRBJ2-7; D possibly corresponds to TRBD2 (6 bases). V lost 6 bases and J lost 3, with 9 bases in between. In germline, CDR1 is DFQATT, CDR2 SNEGSKA (reference sequence). The CDR3 contains 11 residues. CDR3 sequence reads: CSAGSRYEQYF. The DNA for the CDR3 is TGCAGTGCCGGGAGTCGCTACGAGCAGTACTTC.

At least ten counts were recorded for this clonotype. This chain connects TRBV19 to TRBJ2-6; D may be TRBD1 or TRBD2 (6 bases each). The V and J ends lost 3 bases and 0 bases respectively, with 15 bases between them. CDR1 is LNHDA and CDR2 is SQIVND in the germline V gene (reference sequence). The CDR3 spans 18 residues. The CDR3 region is CASSMAGGAISGANVLTF. CDR3 DNA: TGTGCCAGTAGTATGGCCGGGGGCGCAATCTCTGGGGCCAACGTCCTGACTTTC.

This clonotype was found a few times. This chain links TRBV5-6 with TRBJ2-7, with 7 bases that match TRBD1. This CDR3 is built from 13 residues. Germline V lookup: CDR1 SGHDT, CDR2 YYEEEE. Losses at the gene ends were 5 bases for V and 2 bases for J; bases not matched to a gene: 4. CDR3 in DNA: TGTGCCAGCAGACTGGGACAGACCTACGAGCAGTACTTC. Protein product: CASRLGQTYEQYF. Supplemented by reference TRBV5-6 and TRBJ2-7, the full variable domain reads DAGVTQSPTHLIKTRGQQVTLRCSPKSGHDTVSWYQQALGQGPQFIFQYYEEEERQRGNFPDRFSGHQFPNYSSELNVNALLLGDSALYLCASRLGQTYEQYFGPGTRLTVT.

At least ten counts were recorded for this clonotype. An end of the junction does not agree with germline; a read error may underlie this. V is TRBV5-1 and J is TRBJ1-1; the D gene is possibly TRBD1 (6 bases). Germline V gene sequence: CDR1 SGHRS, CDR2 YFSETQ. The CDR3 is made up of 15 amino acids. In DNA, the CDR3 is TGTGCCAGCAGCTTAGGGGGGCAGAAGAACACTGAAGCTTTCTTT. This codes for CASSLGGQKNTEAFF.